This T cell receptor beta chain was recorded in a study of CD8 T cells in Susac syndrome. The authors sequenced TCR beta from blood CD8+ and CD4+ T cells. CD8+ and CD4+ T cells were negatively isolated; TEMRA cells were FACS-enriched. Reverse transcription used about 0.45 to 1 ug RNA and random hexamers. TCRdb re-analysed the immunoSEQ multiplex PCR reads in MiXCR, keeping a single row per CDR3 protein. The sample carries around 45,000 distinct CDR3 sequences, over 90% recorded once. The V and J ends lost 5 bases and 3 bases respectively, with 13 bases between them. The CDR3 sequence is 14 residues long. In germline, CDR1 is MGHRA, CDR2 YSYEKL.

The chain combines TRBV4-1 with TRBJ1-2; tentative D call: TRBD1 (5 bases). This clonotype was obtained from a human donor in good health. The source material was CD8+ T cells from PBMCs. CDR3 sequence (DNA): TGCGCCAGCAGCGGCAATGCGGGGGACTATGGCTACACCTTC. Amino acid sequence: CASSGNAGDYGYTF.